A selection of T cell receptor beta chains follows, all from one sample in a study of cytomegalovirus exposure and HLA in healthy donors. TCRdb keeps only in-frame clones here, not all; method: immunoSEQ multiplex PCR. Recorded for this sample: around 55,000 clones. Material: PBMCs. The source is a man between 45 and 60 years old in good health and CMV-seropositive. The CDR3 runs from the conserved cysteine through the conserved F or W. D genes are given only for firm matches. Where a row states a size, it is once, few, many or the class of an expanded clone; other rows omit it.

size: -; D: TRBD2; J: TRBJ2-3; V: TRBV28; DNA: TGTGCCAGCAGTTTAAGGTCTAGCGGGAGTGATACGCAGTATTTT; CDR3: CASSLRSSGSDTQYF
size: -; D: TRBD1; J: TRBJ2-5; V: TRBV5-5; DNA: TGTGCCAGCAGCAGGCCGGACAGGGGGAGAGGGGAGACCCAGTACTTC; CDR3: CASSRPDRGRGETQYF
size: -; D: -; J: TRBJ1-5; V: TRBV5-1; DNA: TGCGCCAGCAGCTTGGGGGACAAGAACCAGCCCCAGCATTTT; CDR3: CASSLGDKNQPQHF
size: -; D: TRBD2; J: TRBJ2-3; V: TRBV9; DNA: TGTGCCAGCAGCGTCACTGAGCGGGGGGGCCGTGGAGATACGCAGTATTTT; CDR3: CASSVTERGGRGDTQYF
size: -; D: TRBD1; J: TRBJ2-3; V: TRBV18; DNA: TGTGCCAGCTCACGCGGACAGGGTGTGGACAGGGATACGCAGTATTTT; CDR3: CASSRGQGVDRDTQYF
size: -; D: TRBD2; J: TRBJ2-1; V: TRBV7-9; DNA: TGTGCCAGCAGCCCCCCCCAGCGGGGACGTCGGAATGAGCAGTTCTTC; CDR3: CASSPPQRGRRNEQFF
size: -; D: -; J: TRBJ2-4; V: TRBV7-2; DNA: TGTGCCAGCAGCTCATTACCTGCCGGAAACATTCAGTACTTC; CDR3: CASSSLPAGNIQYF
size: -; D: -; J: TRBJ1-1; V: TRBV11-2; DNA: TGTGCCAGCAGCTTTTTGGGGGCCACTGAAGCTTTCTTT; CDR3: CASSFLGATEAFF
size: -; D: -; J: TRBJ1-2; V: TRBV4-3; DNA: TGCGCCAGCAGCCAAGGTGGGAGGCGGGGTAAGTATGGCTACACCTTC; CDR3: CASSQGGRRGKYGYTF
size: -; D: -; J: TRBJ2-3; V: TRBV18; DNA: TGTGCCAGCTCACCACCGGCGGCTAGCACAGATACGCAGTATTTT; CDR3: CASSPPAASTDTQYF
size: -; D: -; J: TRBJ1-6; V: TRBV6-5; DNA: TGTGCCAGCCGCGGCAGGGGTGGATCACCCCTCCACTTT; CDR3: CASRGRGGSPLHF
size: -; D: -; J: TRBJ1-2; V: TRBV11-2; DNA: TGTGCCAGCAGCTTTAACCCCTTAGCCAGCGATGGCTACACCTTC; CDR3: CASSFNPLASDGYTF
size: -; D: -; J: TRBJ2-1; V: TRBV18; DNA: TGTGCCAGCTCAGCCACAGGGAGCTCCTACAATGAGCAGTTCTTC; CDR3: CASSATGSSYNEQFF
size: -; D: TRBD1; J: TRBJ1-2; V: TRBV5-8; DNA: TGTGCCAGCAGGTTGACAGGGCAAAATGGCTACACCTTC; CDR3: CASRLTGQNGYTF
size: -; D: -; J: TRBJ1-3; V: TRBV6-1; DNA: TGTGCCAGCAGTGACTCAGGGAAGGCTGGAAACACCATATATTTT; CDR3: CASSDSGKAGNTIYF
size: -; D: -; J: TRBJ2-6; V: TRBV7-9; DNA: TGTGCCAGCAGCTACAGGGTAGCTGGGGCCAACGTCCTGACTTTC; CDR3: CASSYRVAGANVLTF
size: -; D: -; J: TRBJ1-5; V: TRBV5-6; DNA: TGTGCCAGCAGCTTCTATCAGCCCCAGCATTTT; CDR3: CASSFYQPQHF
size: -; D: TRBD1; J: TRBJ1-2; V: TRBV10-3; DNA: TGTGCCATCAGTGGGACGACAGGGGGAGATGGCTACACCTTC; CDR3: CAISGTTGGDGYTF
size: -; D: -; J: TRBJ2-7; V: TRBV28; DNA: TGTGCCAGCAGTTCCCACGCGGGCGGAGAGCCCTACGAGCAGTACTTC; CDR3: CASSSHAGGEPYEQYF
size: -; D: TRBD1; J: TRBJ2-2; V: TRBV30; DNA: TGTGCCTGGAGTGTACGGGGCAGGGACAGGACCGGGGAGCTGTTTTTT; CDR3: CAWSVRGRDRTGELFF
size: -; D: TRBD1; J: TRBJ2-2; V: TRBV6-5; DNA: TGTGCCAGCAGTCTGGGACAGGGGGGGACCGGGGAGCTGTTTTTT; CDR3: CASSLGQGGTGELFF
size: -; D: -; J: TRBJ1-1; V: TRBV30; DNA: TGTGCCTGGGCTCAGGGCTATGAAGCTTTCTTT; CDR3: CAWAQGYEAFF
size: -; D: -; J: TRBJ2-3; V: TRBV4-2; DNA: TGTGCCAGCAGCCAGAATTTGCGGGATACGCAGTATTTT; CDR3: CASSQNLRDTQYF
size: -; D: -; J: TRBJ2-7; V: TRBV7-8; DNA: TGTGCCAGCAGCTTAGGACTAGACTACGAGCAGTACTTC; CDR3: CASSLGLDYEQYF
size: -; D: TRBD2; J: TRBJ2-7; V: TRBV4-2; DNA: TGTGCCAGCAGCCAAGATACTAGCGAAGAGCAGTACTTC; CDR3: CASSQDTSEEQYF
size: -; D: -; J: TRBJ2-3; V: TRBV28; DNA: TGTGCCAGCCGCGACAGGGACTTTCGGGATACGCAGTATTTT; CDR3: CASRDRDFRDTQYF
size: -; D: -; J: TRBJ1-6; V: TRBV5-1; DNA: TGCGCCAGCAGCTTGGGGGGCAGCCCCGGCGTTAATTCACCCCTCCACTTT; CDR3: CASSLGGSPGVNSPLHF
size: -; D: -; J: TRBJ1-2; V: TRBV4-3; DNA: TGCGCCAGCAGCCAAGCATGGGCAGGTAAAGGCTACACCTTC; CDR3: CASSQAWAGKGYTF
size: -; D: -; J: TRBJ1-1; V: TRBV20-1; DNA: TGCAGTGCTAGAATAGCTACTGAAGCTTTCTTT; CDR3: CSARIATEAFF
size: -; D: -; J: TRBJ2-2; V: TRBV2; DNA: TGTGCCAGCAGGGACTACCTAAACACCGGGGAGCTGTTTTTT; CDR3: CASRDYLNTGELFF
size: hyperexpanded; D: TRBD1; J: TRBJ1-4; V: TRBV18; DNA: TGTGCCAGCTCACCCGACAGGGGGAGGAATGAAAAACTGTTTTTT; CDR3: CASSPDRGRNEKLFF
size: -; D: TRBD2; J: TRBJ2-7; V: TRBV5-1; DNA: TGCGCCAGCAGCTTGGTATATTCGGCTAGCGGATTCTACGAGCAGTACTTC; CDR3: CASSLVYSASGFYEQYF
size: -; D: TRBD1; J: TRBJ1-1; V: TRBV28; DNA: TGTGCCAGCAGTTTCAACAGGGGGCAGCACACTGAAGCTTTCTTT; CDR3: CASSFNRGQHTEAFF
size: -; D: TRBD1; J: TRBJ1-1; V: TRBV4-1; DNA: TGCGCCAGCAGCCAATCCGGACAGGGTTATGAAGCTTTCTTT; CDR3: CASSQSGQGYEAFF
size: -; D: -; J: TRBJ2-2; V: TRBV4-1; DNA: TGCGCCAGCAGCCAAGAGGCCGGGGCGAACACCGGGGAGCTGTTTTTT; CDR3: CASSQEAGANTGELFF
size: -; D: TRBD1; J: TRBJ1-1; V: TRBV29-1; DNA: TGCAGCGTCGACAGGGGGCCAAGGAGCACTGAAGCTTTCTTT; CDR3: CSVDRGPRSTEAFF
size: -; D: -; J: TRBJ1-2; V: TRBV18; DNA: TGTGCCAGCTCACCGGGAGCGAACTATGGCTACACCTTC; CDR3: CASSPGANYGYTF
size: -; D: -; J: TRBJ2-3; V: TRBV27; DNA: TGTGCCAGCAGTTTAGATTCCGGAGGCACAGATACGCAGTATTTT; CDR3: CASSLDSGGTDTQYF
size: -; D: TRBD1; J: TRBJ1-2; V: TRBV4-2; DNA: TGTGCCAGCAGCCCCCATCCAGCAGGGGGAGACTATGGCTACACCTTC; CDR3: CASSPHPAGGDYGYTF
size: -; D: -; J: TRBJ2-7; V: TRBV4-3; DNA: TGCGCCAGCAGCCAAGACGGGAGCCACGAGCAGTACTTC; CDR3: CASSQDGSHEQYF
size: -; D: -; J: TRBJ2-1; V: TRBV4-2; DNA: TGTGCCAGCAGCCAAGGGGTGGGACGGGAGAATGATGAGCAGTTCTTC; CDR3: CASSQGVGRENDEQFF
size: -; D: TRBD2; J: TRBJ2-5; V: TRBV19; DNA: TGTGCCAGTAGGTCTCTAGCGGGGGGTGCGGAGACCCAGTACTTC; CDR3: CASRSLAGGAETQYF
size: -; D: TRBD2; J: TRBJ2-7; V: TRBV6-4; DNA: TGTGCCAGCAGTGATTGTGAGCTGCGGCGGGGAGGGAAACGGTCCTACGAGCAGTACTTC; CDR3: CASSDCELRRGGKRSYEQYF
size: -; D: -; J: TRBJ2-3; V: TRBV4-2; DNA: TGTGCCAGCAGCCAAGATCGGTCTAGTGATACGCAGTATTTT; CDR3: CASSQDRSSDTQYF
size: -; D: TRBD1; J: TRBJ2-7; V: TRBV7-2; DNA: TGTGCCAGCAGCTTTACCCCGACAGGGCCAGAGAGCGAGCAGTACTTC; CDR3: CASSFTPTGPESEQYF
size: -; D: -; J: TRBJ1-4; V: TRBV30; DNA: TGTGCCTGGAGTGTTGGGGCCGGGGGACTATGGGAGGAAAAACTGTTTTTT; CDR3: CAWSVGAGGLWEEKLFF
size: -; D: TRBD1; J: TRBJ1-2; V: TRBV28; DNA: TGTGCCAGCAGTGGACCGGACAGGGTCGCAGATGGCTACACCTTC; CDR3: CASSGPDRVADGYTF
size: -; D: -; J: TRBJ1-6; V: TRBV11-1; DNA: TGTGCCAGCAGCTTAGGGGCTTCTTATCCCCTCCACTTT; CDR3: CASSLGASYPLHF
size: -; D: -; J: TRBJ1-2; V: TRBV4-1; DNA: TGCGCCAGCAGCCTTACCGAGGGAGGGCTCAACTATGGCTACACCTTC; CDR3: CASSLTEGGLNYGYTF
size: -; D: -; J: TRBJ1-2; V: TRBV30; DNA: TGTGCCTGGAGTACACCCCAGGCCTATGGCTACACCTTC; CDR3: CAWSTPQAYGYTF
size: -; D: -; J: TRBJ2-5; V: TRBV18; DNA: TGTGCCAGCTCACCTCCATCCCAAGAGACCCAGTACTTC; CDR3: CASSPPSQETQYF
size: -; D: -; J: TRBJ1-2; V: TRBV19; DNA: TGTGCCAGTAGTATAGAAGGGGCTGCCAGGATCGGCTACACCTTC; CDR3: CASSIEGAARIGYTF
size: -; D: TRBD1; J: TRBJ1-2; V: TRBV29-1; DNA: TGCAGCGTGTTGACAGGGGGAAGCGGCTACACCTTC; CDR3: CSVLTGGSGYTF
size: -; D: -; J: TRBJ1-5; V: TRBV9; DNA: TGTGCCAGCAGCCCCTCGACAGATAGCAATCAGCCCCAGCATTTT; CDR3: CASSPSTDSNQPQHF
size: -; D: TRBD1; J: TRBJ2-7; V: TRBV4-2; DNA: TGTGCCAGCAGCCTATGGACAGGCCACTACGAGCAGTACTTC; CDR3: CASSLWTGHYEQYF
size: -; D: TRBD2; J: TRBJ2-3; V: TRBV19; DNA: TGTGCCAGCCGGACTAGCGGCACAGATACGCAGTATTTT; CDR3: CASRTSGTDTQYF
size: -; D: TRBD2; J: TRBJ2-1; V: TRBV9; DNA: TGTGCCAGCAGCGCCCGCCGGGAGGGATCCTACAATGAGCAGTTCTTC; CDR3: CASSARREGSYNEQFF
size: -; D: TRBD1; J: TRBJ1-2; V: TRBV5-1; DNA: TGCGCCAGCAGCTTTAGGACAGGGGGCGATGGCTACACCTTC; CDR3: CASSFRTGGDGYTF
size: -; D: -; J: TRBJ1-6; V: TRBV9; DNA: TGTGCCAGCAGCGCCGATCCCCAGGGCGCTTCACCCCTCCACTTT; CDR3: CASSADPQGASPLHF
size: -; D: TRBD2; J: TRBJ2-1; V: TRBV29-1; DNA: TGCAGCGTGGGACTAGCGGGATACAATGAGCAGTTCTTC; CDR3: CSVGLAGYNEQFF